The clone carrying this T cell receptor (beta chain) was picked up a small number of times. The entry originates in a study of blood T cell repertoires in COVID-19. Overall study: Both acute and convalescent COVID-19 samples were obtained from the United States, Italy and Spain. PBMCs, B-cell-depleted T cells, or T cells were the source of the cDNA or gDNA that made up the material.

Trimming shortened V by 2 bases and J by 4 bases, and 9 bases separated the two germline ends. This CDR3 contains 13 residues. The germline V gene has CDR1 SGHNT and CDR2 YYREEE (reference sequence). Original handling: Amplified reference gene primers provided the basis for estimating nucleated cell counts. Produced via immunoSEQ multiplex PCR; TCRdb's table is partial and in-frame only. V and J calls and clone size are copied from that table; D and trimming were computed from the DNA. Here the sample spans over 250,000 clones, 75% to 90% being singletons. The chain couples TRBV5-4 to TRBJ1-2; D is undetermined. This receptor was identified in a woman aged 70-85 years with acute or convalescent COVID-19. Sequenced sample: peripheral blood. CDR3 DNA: TGTGCCAGCAGCTTTAGCGGGTCCTATGGCTACACCTTC. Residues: CASSFSGSYGYTF.